A selection of T cell receptor beta chains follows, all from one sample in a study of T cell responses to AZD1222 COVID-19 vaccine. Profiling relied on immunoSEQ multiplex PCR, and the TCRdb table lists in-frame clones only, not all of them. The data hold under 140,000 clones, with about 94% observed a single time. The material sequenced was peripheral blood, taken 28 days after the second AZD1222 dose. These receptors all stem from an adult who received the AZD1222 COVID-19 vaccine. The CDR3 runs from the conserved cysteine through the conserved F or W. Fields, in order: D gene, J gene, clone size, V gene, CDR3 protein. A D gene is named only where the DNA matches it firmly. Expanded clones are given a class, and other clones once, few, many or no size at all.

- | TRBJ1-6 | once | TRBV9 | CASSPNPGSNSPLHF
- | TRBJ1-1 | - | TRBV14 | CASSQIAWGTEAFF
- | TRBJ2-1 | - | TRBV10-3 | CAISSQGNQNNEQFF
- | TRBJ1-2 | - | TRBV6-5 | CASSRQDNYGYTF
- | TRBJ1-2 | - | TRBV7-8 | CASSLVDEGYTF
- | TRBJ1-1 | - | TRBV30 | CAWDPAGEPRVMNTEAFF
TRBD1 | TRBJ1-1 | once | TRBV5-1 | CASSFDPRDRLSMNTEAFF
TRBD1 | TRBJ2-5 | - | TRBV6-5 | CASSKNRGPGETQYF
- | TRBJ1-1 | - | TRBV5-1 | CASSLIGTEAFF
- | TRBJ1-1 | - | TRBV16 | CASSQLATQHHEAFF
- | TRBJ1-6 | - | TRBV25-1 | CASSDPGGGVHNSPLHF
TRBD1 | TRBJ2-5 | - | TRBV10-1 | CASSPHVAGGSETQYF
- | TRBJ1-3 | - | TRBV18 | CASSPRSNSGNTIYF
TRBD1 | TRBJ1-3 | - | TRBV6-5 | CASSYLDRGRGNTIYF
- | TRBJ1-2 | - | TRBV18 | CASSPKGPYGYTF
- | TRBJ2-1 | - | TRBV19 | CASSILGYSEQFF
- | TRBJ1-1 | - | TRBV28 | CASTLGGRNTEAFF
- | TRBJ2-3 | - | TRBV7-8 | CASTPAGGHSTDTQYF
TRBD1 | TRBJ1-1 | - | TRBV4-2 | CASSQDLGLRTGSNTEAFF
- | TRBJ2-7 | - | TRBV5-8 | CASSLVDREYYEQYF
- | TRBJ1-5 | - | TRBV5-8 | CASSLNNGGSSNQPQHF
TRBD2 | TRBJ2-1 | once | TRBV24-1 | CATSDFGGTGEQFF
- | TRBJ1-5 | - | TRBV7-2 | CASSFSGPQHF
- | TRBJ1-2 | - | TRBV5-4 | CASSFGWGYGYTF